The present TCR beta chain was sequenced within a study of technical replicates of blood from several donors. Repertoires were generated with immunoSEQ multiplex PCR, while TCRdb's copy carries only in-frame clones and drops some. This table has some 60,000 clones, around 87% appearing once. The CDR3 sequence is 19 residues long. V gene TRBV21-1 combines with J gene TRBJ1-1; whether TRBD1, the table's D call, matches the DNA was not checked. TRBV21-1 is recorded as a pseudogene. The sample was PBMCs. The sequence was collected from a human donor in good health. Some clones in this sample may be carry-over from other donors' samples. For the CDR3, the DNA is TGTGCCAGCAGCAAATTCTCGAGTTCAGGGGGCAAATCGGGCACTGAAGCTTTCTTT. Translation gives CASSKFSSSGGKSGTEAFF.